Listed below are T cell receptor beta chains from one sample, sequenced in a study of blood T cell repertoires in COVID-19. Libraries were prepared by immunoSEQ multiplex PCR; TCRdb keeps only in-frame clonotypes and omits some of them. The sample lists around 150,000 clones, around 77% seen once, with about 8.6% in the top ten. Sample: peripheral blood. The source is a man in his fifties or sixties with active or convalescent COVID-19. Each CDR3 is given with its conserved first and last residue. Some rows have no size entry. The others give once, few or many, or a class for an expanded clone.

abundance	v_gene	CDR3aa
.	TRBV28	CASRWTGTQPQHF
.	TRBV5-6	CASSFQGGLGAGELFF
.	TRBV11-2	CASSLVSGGGYNEQFF
.	TRBV2	CASSELGTGVDETQYF
.	TRBV27	CASSSRTASYNEQFF
.	TRBV12-3/TRBV12-4	CASSIQGGFEQFF
.	TRBV2	CASHVRTSGQEQFF
.	TRBV5-1	CASSLEGGGRETQYF
.	TRBV18	CASSPIGSSGANVLTF
.	TRBV19	CASSVPGQGGGDEQFF
.	TRBV7-2	CASSLRRGGYEQYF
.	TRBV7-9	CASSPAHNEQFF
.	TRBV28	CASSSGTGATNEKLFF
few	TRBV10-3	CAISGDRGLDSNQPQHF
once	TRBV14	CASSPTATSGSYNEQFF
.	TRBV21-1	CASSKGGGWDGNQPQHF
.	TRBV30	CAWSVSGDSYF
.	TRBV5-1	CASSPLPARAHEQYF
.	TRBV7-9	CASSLEQGHSYNEQFF
.	TRBV5-8	CASSRGQVGNTIYF